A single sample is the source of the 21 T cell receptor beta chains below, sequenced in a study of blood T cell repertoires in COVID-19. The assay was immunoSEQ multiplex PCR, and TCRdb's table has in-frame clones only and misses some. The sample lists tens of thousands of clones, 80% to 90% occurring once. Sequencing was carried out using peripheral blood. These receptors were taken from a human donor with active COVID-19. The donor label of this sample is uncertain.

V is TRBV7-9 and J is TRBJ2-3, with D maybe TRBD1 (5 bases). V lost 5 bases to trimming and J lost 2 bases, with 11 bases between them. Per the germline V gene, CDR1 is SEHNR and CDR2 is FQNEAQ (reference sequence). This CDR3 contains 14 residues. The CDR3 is CASSREGATDTQYF. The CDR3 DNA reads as TGTGCCAGCAGCCGCGAAGGGGCCACAGATACGCAGTATTTT. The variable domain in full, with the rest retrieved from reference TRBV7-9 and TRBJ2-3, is DTGVSQNPRHKITKRGQNVTFRCDPISEHNRLYWYRQTLGQGPEFLTYFQNEAQLEKSRLLSDRFSAERPKGSFSTLEIQRTEQGDSAMYLCASSREGATDTQYFGPGTRLTVL.

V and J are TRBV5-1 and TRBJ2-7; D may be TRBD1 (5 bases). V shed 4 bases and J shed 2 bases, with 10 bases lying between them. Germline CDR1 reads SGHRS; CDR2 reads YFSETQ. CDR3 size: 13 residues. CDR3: CASSEDSAYEQYF. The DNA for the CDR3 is TGCGCCAGCAGCGAAGACAGTGCCTACGAGCAGTACTTC. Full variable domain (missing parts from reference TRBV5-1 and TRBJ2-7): KAGVTQTPRYLIKTRGQQVTLSCSPISGHRSVSWYQQTPGQGLQFLFEYFSETQRNKGNFPGRFSGRQFSNSRSEMNVSTLELGDSALYLCASSEDSAYEQYFGPGTRLTVT.

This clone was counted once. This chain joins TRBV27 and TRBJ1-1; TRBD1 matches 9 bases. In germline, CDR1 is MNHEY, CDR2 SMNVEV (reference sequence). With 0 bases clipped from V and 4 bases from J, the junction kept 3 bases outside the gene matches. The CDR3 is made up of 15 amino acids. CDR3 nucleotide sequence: TGTGCCAGCAGTTTATCGGACAGGGGAGGCACTGAAGCTTTCTTT. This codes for CASSLSDRGGTEAFF.

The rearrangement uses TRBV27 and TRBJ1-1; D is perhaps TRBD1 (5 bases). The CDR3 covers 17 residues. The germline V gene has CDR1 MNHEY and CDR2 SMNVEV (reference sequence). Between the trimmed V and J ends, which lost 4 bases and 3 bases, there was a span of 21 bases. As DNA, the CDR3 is TGTGCCAGCAGTTCTCTTGGGTTAGGCAGCAGGGACACTGAAGCTTTCTTT. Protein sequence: CASSSLGLGSRDTEAFF.

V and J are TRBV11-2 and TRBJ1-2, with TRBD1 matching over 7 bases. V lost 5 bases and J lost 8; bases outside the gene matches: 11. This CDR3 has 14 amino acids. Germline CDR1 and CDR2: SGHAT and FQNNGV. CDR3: CASSDRAAPIGYTF. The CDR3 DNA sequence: TGTGCCAGCAGCGACAGGGCAGCTCCTATCGGCTACACCTTC.

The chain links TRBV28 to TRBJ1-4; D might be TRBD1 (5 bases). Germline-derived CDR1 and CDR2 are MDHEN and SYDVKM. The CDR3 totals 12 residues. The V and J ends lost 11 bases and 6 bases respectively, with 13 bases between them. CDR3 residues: CAVQRGDEKLFF. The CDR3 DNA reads TGTGCCGTTCAAAGGGGTGATGAAAAACTGTTTTTT.

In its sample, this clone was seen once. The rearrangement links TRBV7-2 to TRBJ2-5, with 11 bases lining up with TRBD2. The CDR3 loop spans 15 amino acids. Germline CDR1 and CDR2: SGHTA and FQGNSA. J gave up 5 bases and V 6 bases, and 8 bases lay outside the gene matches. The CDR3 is CASSFSGGAWETQYF. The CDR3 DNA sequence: TGTGCCAGCAGTTTTAGCGGGGGGGCCTGGGAGACCCAGTACTTC.

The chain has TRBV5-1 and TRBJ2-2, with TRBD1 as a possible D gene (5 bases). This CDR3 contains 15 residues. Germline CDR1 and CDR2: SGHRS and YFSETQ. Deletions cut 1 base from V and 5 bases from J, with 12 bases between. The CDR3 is CASSLSPAGTGELFF. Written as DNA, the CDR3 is TGCGCCAGCAGCTTGTCCCCTGCAGGGACCGGGGAGCTGTTTTTT.

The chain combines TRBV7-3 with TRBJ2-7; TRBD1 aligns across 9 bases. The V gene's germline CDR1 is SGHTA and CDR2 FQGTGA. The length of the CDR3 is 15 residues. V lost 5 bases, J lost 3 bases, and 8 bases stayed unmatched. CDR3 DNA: TGTGCCAGCAGCCAGAACAGGGGGCCAAGCTACGAGCAGTACTTC. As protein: CASSQNRGPSYEQYF.

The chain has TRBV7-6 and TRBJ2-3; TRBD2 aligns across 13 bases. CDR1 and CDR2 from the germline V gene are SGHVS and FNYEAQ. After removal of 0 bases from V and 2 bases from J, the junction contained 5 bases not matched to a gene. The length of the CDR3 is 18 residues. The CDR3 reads CASSLALTSGGDTDTQYF. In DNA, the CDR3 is TGTGCCAGCAGCTTAGCCCTAACTAGCGGGGGGGACACAGATACGCAGTATTTT.

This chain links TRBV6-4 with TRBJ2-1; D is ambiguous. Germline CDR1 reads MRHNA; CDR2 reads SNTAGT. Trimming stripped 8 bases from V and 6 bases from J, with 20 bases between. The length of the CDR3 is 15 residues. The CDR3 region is CASLNARVLGNEQFF. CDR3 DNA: TGTGCCAGCCTTAATGCCCGGGTTTTGGGCAATGAGCAGTTCTTC.

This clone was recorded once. For the CDR3, the DNA is TGCGCCAGCAGCCTGACAGGGCCTGAAGCTTTCTTT. As protein: CASSLTGPEAFF. The chain recombines TRBV5-1 with TRBJ1-1, with 7 positions matching TRBD1. Looked up from germline, CDR1 is SGHRS and CDR2 is YFSETQ. J lost 6 bases, V lost 4 bases, and 3 bases had no gene match. CDR3 length: 12 residues.

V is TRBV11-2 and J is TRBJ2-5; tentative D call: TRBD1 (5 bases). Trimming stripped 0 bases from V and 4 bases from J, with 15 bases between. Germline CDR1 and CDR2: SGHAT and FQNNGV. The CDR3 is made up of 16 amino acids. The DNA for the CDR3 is TGTGCCAGCAGCTTAGATTCTATAGGGGCGGCAGAGACCCAGTACTTC. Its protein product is CASSLDSIGAAETQYF.

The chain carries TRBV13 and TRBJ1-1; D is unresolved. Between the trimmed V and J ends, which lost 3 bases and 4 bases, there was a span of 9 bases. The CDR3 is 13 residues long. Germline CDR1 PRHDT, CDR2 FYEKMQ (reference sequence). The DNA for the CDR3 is TGTGCCAGCAGCTTGGACCGGGGCACTGAAGCTTTCTTT. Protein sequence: CASSLDRGTEAFF.

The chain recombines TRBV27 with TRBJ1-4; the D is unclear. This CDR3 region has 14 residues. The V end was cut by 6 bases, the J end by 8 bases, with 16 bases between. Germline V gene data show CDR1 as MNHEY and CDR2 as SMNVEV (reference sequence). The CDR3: CASSRRAGVEKLFF. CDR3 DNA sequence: TGTGCCAGCAGCCGACGCGCCGGGGTCGAAAAACTGTTTTTT.

This CDR3 is CASHGGQRAYNEQFF. CDR3 sequence (DNA): TGTGCCAGCCACGGTGGACAGCGCGCCTACAATGAGCAGTTCTTC. The chain combines TRBV6-5 with TRBJ2-1, with a tentative D call TRBD1 (6 bases). V dropped 8 bases and J dropped 2 bases, with 16 bases sitting between them. The length of the CDR3 is 15 residues. CDR1 and CDR2 from the germline V gene are MNHEY and SVGAGI.

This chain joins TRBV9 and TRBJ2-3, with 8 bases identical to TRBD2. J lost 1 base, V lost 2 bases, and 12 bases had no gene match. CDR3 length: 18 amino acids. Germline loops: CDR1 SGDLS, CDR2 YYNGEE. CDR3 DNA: TGTGCCAGCAGCGTTAGAGAGGGGCGGGGGGTAGGCACAGATACGCAGTATTTT. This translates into CASSVREGRGVGTDTQYF.

The CDR3 DNA reads TGCGCCAGCAGCCAACTACTACGTTACGAGCAGTACTTC. Encoded protein: CASSQLLRYEQYF. The chain uses TRBV4-3 and TRBJ2-7; D is undetermined. The germline V gene has CDR1 LGHNA and CDR2 YSLEER. Trimming took 2 bases from V and 4 from J, leaving 9 bases between them. This CDR3 contains 13 residues.

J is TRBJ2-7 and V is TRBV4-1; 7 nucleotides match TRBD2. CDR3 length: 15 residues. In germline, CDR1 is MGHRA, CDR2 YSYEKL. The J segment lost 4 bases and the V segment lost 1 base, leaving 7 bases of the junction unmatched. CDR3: CASSQAGLPNYEQYF. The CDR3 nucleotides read TGCGCCAGCAGCCAAGCGGGACTACCAAATTACGAGCAGTACTTC.

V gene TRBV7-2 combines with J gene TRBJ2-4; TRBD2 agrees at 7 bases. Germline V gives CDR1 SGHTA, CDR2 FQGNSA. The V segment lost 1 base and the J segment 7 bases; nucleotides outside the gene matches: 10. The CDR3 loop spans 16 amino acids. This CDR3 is CASSLVGVGRGNIQYF. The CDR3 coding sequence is TGTGCCAGCAGCTTAGTTGGAGTGGGGCGGGGGAACATTCAGTACTTC.

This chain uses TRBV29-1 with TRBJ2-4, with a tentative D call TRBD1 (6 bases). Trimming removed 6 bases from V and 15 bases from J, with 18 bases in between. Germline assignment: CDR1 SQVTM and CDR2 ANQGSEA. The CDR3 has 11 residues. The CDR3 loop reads CSVSTGPSLYF. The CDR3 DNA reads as TGCAGCGTGTCGACAGGACCGAGTCTGTACTTC.